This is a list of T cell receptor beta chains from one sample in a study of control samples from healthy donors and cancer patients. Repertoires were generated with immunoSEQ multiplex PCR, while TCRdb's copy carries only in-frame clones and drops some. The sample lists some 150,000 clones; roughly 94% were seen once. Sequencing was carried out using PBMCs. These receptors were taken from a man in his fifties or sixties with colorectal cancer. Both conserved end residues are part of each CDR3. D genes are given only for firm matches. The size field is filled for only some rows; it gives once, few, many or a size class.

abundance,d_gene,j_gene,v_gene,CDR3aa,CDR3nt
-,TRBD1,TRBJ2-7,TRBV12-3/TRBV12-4,CASSLNRGYEQYF,TGTGCCAGCAGTTTGAACAGGGGTTACGAGCAGTACTTC
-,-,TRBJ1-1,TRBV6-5,CASSYSRAGTEAFF,TGTGCCAGCAGTTACTCCAGGGCTGGCACTGAAGCTTTCTTT
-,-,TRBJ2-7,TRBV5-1,CASSLGHGGRYYEQYF,TGCGCCAGCAGCTTGGGGCACGGCGGGCGTTACTACGAGCAGTACTTC
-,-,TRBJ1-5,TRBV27,CASSSLGVGNQPQHF,TGTGCCAGCAGCTCCCTTGGGGTTGGTAATCAGCCCCAGCATTTT
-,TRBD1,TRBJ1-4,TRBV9,CASSTRQGAVEKLFF,TGTGCCAGCAGCACCCGACAGGGGGCCGTTGAAAAACTGTTTTTT
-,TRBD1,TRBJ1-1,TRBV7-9,CASSLPGQGAPTEAFF,TGTGCCAGCAGCTTACCGGGACAGGGGGCGCCCACTGAAGCTTTCTTT
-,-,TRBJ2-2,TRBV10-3,CAISDRTGELFF,TGTGCCATCAGTGACCGCACCGGGGAGCTGTTTTTT
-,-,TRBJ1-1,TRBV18,CASSLSGNTEAFF,TGTGCCAGCTCGCTATCGGGGAACACTGAAGCTTTCTTT
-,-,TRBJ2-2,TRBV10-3,CAISVGSTGELFF,TGTGCCATCAGTGTTGGGAGCACCGGGGAGCTGTTTTTT
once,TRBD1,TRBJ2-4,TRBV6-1,CASSELGQGWDF,TGTGCCAGCAGTGAACTAGGACAGGGGTGGGACTTC
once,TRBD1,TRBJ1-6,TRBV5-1,CASSLAGQGYSPLHF,TGCGCCAGCAGCTTGGCTGGACAGGGTTATTCACCCCTCCACTTT
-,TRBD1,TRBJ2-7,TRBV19,CASSTPGTGEREQYF,TGTGCCAGTAGTACACCCGGGACAGGGGAAAGGGAGCAGTACTTC
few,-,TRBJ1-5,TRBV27,CASSFTRGQPQHF,TGTGCCAGCAGTTTTACGCGAGGGCAGCCCCAGCATTTT
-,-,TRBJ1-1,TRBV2,CASSARNTEAFF,TGTGCCAGCAGCGCAAGGAACACTGAAGCTTTCTTT
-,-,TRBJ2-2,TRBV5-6,CASSRWDPKELFF,TGTGCCAGCAGCCGCTGGGACCCCAAGGAGCTGTTTTTT
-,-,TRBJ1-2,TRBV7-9,CASRTGNYGYTF,TGTGCCAGCAGGACAGGAAACTATGGCTACACCTTC
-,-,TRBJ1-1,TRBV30,CAWVKQNTEAFF,TGTGCCTGGGTTAAACAGAACACTGAAGCTTTCTTT
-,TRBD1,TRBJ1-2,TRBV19,CASSRDRESYGYTF,TGTGCCAGTAGTAGGGACAGGGAGAGCTATGGCTACACCTTC
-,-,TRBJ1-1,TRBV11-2,CASSLDRGGTEAFF,TGTGCCAGCAGCTTAGACCGGGGCGGCACTGAAGCTTTCTTT
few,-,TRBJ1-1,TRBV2,CASNQGRENTEAFF,TGTGCCAGCAACCAAGGGAGGGAGAACACTGAAGCTTTCTTT
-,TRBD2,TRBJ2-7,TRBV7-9,CASSPRAGDGSEQYF,TGTGCCAGCAGCCCTCGGGCGGGGGATGGGTCCGAGCAGTACTTC
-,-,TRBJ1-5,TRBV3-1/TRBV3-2,CASSQGAGLNQPQHF,TGTGCCAGCAGCCAAGGGGCAGGGCTCAATCAGCCCCAGCATTTT
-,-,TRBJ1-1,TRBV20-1,CSASRQPMNTEAFF,TGCAGTGCTAGTCGGCAGCCCATGAACACTGAAGCTTTCTTT
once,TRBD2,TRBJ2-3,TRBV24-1,CATSDGIAGGPGTDTQYF,TGTGCCACCAGTGATGGAATAGCGGGGGGCCCTGGAACAGATACGCAGTATTTT
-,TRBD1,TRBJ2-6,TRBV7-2,CASSLYRGKAGANVLTF,TGTGCCAGCAGCTTGTACAGGGGGAAAGCTGGGGCCAACGTCCTGACTTTC
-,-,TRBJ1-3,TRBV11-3,CASSLGLGNTIYF,TGTGCCAGCAGCTTAGGGCTCGGAAACACCATATATTTT
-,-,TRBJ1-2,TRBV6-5,CASSSQGLGAGYTF,TGTGCCAGCAGTTCCCAGGGCCTTGGGGCTGGCTACACCTTC
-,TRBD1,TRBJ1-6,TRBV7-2,CASSLALNRGRNSPLHF,TGTGCCAGCAGCTTAGCGCTAAACAGGGGACGTAATTCACCCCTCCACTTT
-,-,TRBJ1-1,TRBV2,CATLGQPNTEAFF,TGTGCCACCCTGGGGCAGCCGAACACTGAAGCTTTCTTT
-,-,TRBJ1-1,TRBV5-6,CASSFDWGEAFF,TGTGCCAGCAGTTTTGACTGGGGGGAAGCTTTCTTT
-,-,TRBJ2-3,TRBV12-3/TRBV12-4,CASSTGGTDTQYF,TGTGCCAGCTCAACGGGGGGCACAGATACGCAGTATTTT
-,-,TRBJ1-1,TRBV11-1,CASSLPGLGTEAFF,TGTGCCAGCAGCTTACCGGGGTTAGGCACTGAAGCTTTCTTT
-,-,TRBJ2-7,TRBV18,CASSPYRESEQYF,TGTGCCAGCTCACCCTACAGGGAAAGCGAGCAGTACTTC
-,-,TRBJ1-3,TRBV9,CASSGTSGYSGNTIYF,TGTGCCAGCAGCGGTACCTCAGGTTACTCTGGAAACACCATATATTTT
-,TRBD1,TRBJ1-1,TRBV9,CASSVGQGVGTEAFF,TGTGCCAGCAGCGTAGGGCAGGGGGTAGGGACTGAAGCTTTCTTT
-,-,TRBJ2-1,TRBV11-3,CASSLAGSSYNEQFF,TGTGCCAGCAGCTTAGCGGGGAGCTCCTACAATGAGCAGTTCTTC
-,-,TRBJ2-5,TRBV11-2,CASRKAGVETQYF,TGTGCCAGCAGAAAGGCAGGGGTGGAGACCCAGTACTTC
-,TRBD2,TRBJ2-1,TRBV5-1,CATGGESGGNEQFF,TGCGCCACCGGGGGTGAGAGCGGGGGAAATGAGCAGTTCTTC
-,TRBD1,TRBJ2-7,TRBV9,CASSPGQGSDEQYF,TGTGCCAGCAGCCCCGGACAGGGAAGCGACGAGCAGTACTTC
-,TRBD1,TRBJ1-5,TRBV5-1,CASSWGQGSNQPQHF,TGCGCCAGCAGCTGGGGACAGGGCAGCAATCAGCCCCAGCATTTT
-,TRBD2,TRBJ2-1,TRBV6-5,CASWMGTSGGDEQFF,TGTGCCAGCTGGATGGGGACTAGCGGGGGGGATGAGCAGTTCTTC
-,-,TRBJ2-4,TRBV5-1,CASKGQGAGNIQYF,TGCGCCAGCAAGGGGCAGGGTGCGGGAAACATTCAGTACTTC
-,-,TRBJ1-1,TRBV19,CASSTVWAGGEAFF,TGTGCCAGCTCTACTGTGTGGGCAGGCGGTGAAGCTTTCTTT
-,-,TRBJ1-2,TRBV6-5,CASPIPTTNYGYTF,TGTGCCAGCCCAATTCCGACAACTAACTATGGCTACACCTTC
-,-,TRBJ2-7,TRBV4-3,CASSQDRGRPYEQYF,TGCGCCAGCAGCCAAGATCGGGGACGGCCCTACGAGCAGTACTTC